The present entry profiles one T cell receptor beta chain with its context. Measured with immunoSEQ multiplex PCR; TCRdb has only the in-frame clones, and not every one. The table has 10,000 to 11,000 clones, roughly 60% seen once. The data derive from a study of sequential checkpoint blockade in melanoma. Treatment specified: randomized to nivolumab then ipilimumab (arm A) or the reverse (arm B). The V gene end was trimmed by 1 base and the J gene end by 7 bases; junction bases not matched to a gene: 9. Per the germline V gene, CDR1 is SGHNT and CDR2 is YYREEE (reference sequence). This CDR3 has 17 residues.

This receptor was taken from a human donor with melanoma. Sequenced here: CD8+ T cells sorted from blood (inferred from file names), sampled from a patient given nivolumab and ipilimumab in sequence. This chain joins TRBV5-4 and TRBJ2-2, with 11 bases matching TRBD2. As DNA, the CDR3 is TGTGCCAGCAGCTTGAATAGCGGGAGGGCCAATGGCGGGGAGCTGTTTTTT. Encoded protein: CASSLNSGRANGGELFF.